Listed below are T cell receptor beta chains from one sample, sequenced in a study of technical replicates of blood from a handful of donors. Libraries were prepared by immunoSEQ multiplex PCR; TCRdb keeps only in-frame clonotypes and omits some of them. The sample lists 70,000 or so clones, approximately 89% occurring once. The source material was PBMCs. The receptors derive from a human donor in good health. Some clones in this sample may be carry-over from other donors' samples. Each CDR3 is given with its conserved first and last residue. The D gene is left open where the match is weak. Size values are once, few and many counts, or a class for expanded clones, and some rows have none.

v_gene	j_gene	abundance	d_gene	CDR3aa	CDR3nt
TRBV7-8	TRBJ1-4	-	-	CASSLGQRNEKLFF	TGTGCCAGCAGCTTGGGGCAGAGAAATGAAAAACTGTTTTTT
TRBV7-9	TRBJ2-3	-	-	CASSLARGFTDTQYF	TGTGCCAGCAGCTTAGCCCGGGGGTTCACAGATACGCAGTATTTT
TRBV7-2	TRBJ2-1	-	-	CASSFLRGTYNEQFF	TGTGCCAGCAGCTTTCTCAGGGGAACCTACAATGAGCAGTTCTTC
TRBV4-2	TRBJ1-2	-	-	CASSQVTGDTYGYTF	TGTGCCAGCAGCCAAGTAACTGGTGACACTTATGGCTACACCTTC
TRBV5-1	TRBJ2-7	-	-	CASQGSISEQYF	TGCGCCAGTCAGGGTTCTATATCGGAGCAGTACTTC
TRBV5-5	TRBJ1-5	-	-	CASSLAAGRNQPQHF	TGTGCCAGCAGCTTGGCGGCAGGTCGAAATCAGCCCCAGCATTTT
TRBV9	TRBJ2-2	few	-	CASSGDWSGELFF	TGTGCCAGCAGCGGCGACTGGTCGGGAGAGCTGTTTTTT
TRBV4-2	TRBJ2-7	-	TRBD2	CASSQATSGNYYEQYF	TGTGCCAGCAGCCAAGCCACTAGCGGGAATTACTACGAGCAGTACTTC
TRBV15	TRBJ2-4	-	-	CATSRDLLDIQYF	TGTGCCACCAGCAGAGATCTATTAGACATTCAGTACTTC
TRBV7-9	TRBJ1-2	-	-	CASSLKGSNYGYTF	TGTGCCAGCAGCTTAAAGGGGTCTAACTATGGCTACACCTTC
TRBV7-9	TRBJ1-1	-	TRBD1	CASSLGTGMNTEAFF	TGTGCCAGCAGCTTGGGGACAGGGATGAACACTGAAGCTTTCTTT
TRBV25-1	TRBJ2-3	-	-	CASSDGVATDTQYF	TGTGCCAGCAGCGACGGGGTCGCAACAGATACGCAGTATTTT
TRBV7-3	TRBJ1-1	-	TRBD1	CASRRDRANTEAFF	TGTGCCAGCAGGCGAGACAGGGCCAACACTGAAGCTTTCTTT
TRBV11-3	TRBJ2-1	-	TRBD2	CASSLGSSGRNEQFF	TGTGCCAGCAGCTTAGGGTCTAGCGGGAGGAATGAGCAGTTCTTC
TRBV5-4	TRBJ2-7	-	TRBD2	CASSLGGGVYSYEQYF	TGTGCCAGCAGCTTGGGGGGGGGAGTTTACTCCTACGAGCAGTACTTC
TRBV27	TRBJ2-2	-	TRBD2	CASRRPGGSAGELFF	TGTGCCAGCAGACGTCCCGGCGGGAGCGCCGGGGAGCTGTTTTTT
TRBV5-6	TRBJ2-3	-	-	CASSYGADTQYF	TGTGCCAGCAGTTACGGTGCAGATACGCAGTATTTT
TRBV14	TRBJ2-2	-	TRBD2	CASSRGGTSNTGELFF	TGTGCCAGCAGCCGGGGGGGGACTTCGAACACCGGGGAGCTGTTTTTT
TRBV7-8	TRBJ1-2	-	TRBD1	CASSLVIIGQGSPYGYTF	TGTGCCAGCAGCTTAGTGATTATCGGACAGGGGTCCCCCTATGGCTACACCTTC
TRBV7-9	TRBJ1-2	-	-	CAIAREGSSGYTF	TGTGCCATCGCAAGGGAGGGGTCCTCTGGCTACACCTTC
TRBV4-1	TRBJ2-5	-	-	CASSLGHGKAETQYF	TGCGCCAGCAGCCTTGGTCACGGGAAGGCGGAGACCCAGTACTTC
TRBV7-3	TRBJ2-7	-	TRBD1	CASSPGQGRSYEQYF	TGTGCCAGCAGCCCAGGACAGGGAAGGTCCTACGAGCAGTACTTC
TRBV5-6	TRBJ2-7	few	-	CASSLVGVYEQYF	TGTGCCAGCAGCTTGGTAGGGGTCTACGAGCAGTACTTC
TRBV7-8	TRBJ1-5	-	-	CASTTGSQRGNQPQHF	TGTGCCAGCACCACTGGCTCCCAGCGAGGCAATCAGCCCCAGCATTTT
TRBV18	TRBJ2-7	-	TRBD2	CASSSGSKYEQYF	TGTGCCAGCTCAAGCGGGAGTAAATACGAGCAGTACTTC
TRBV9	TRBJ1-1	-	TRBD1	CASSVAPGQGPLGTEAFF	TGTGCCAGCAGCGTAGCTCCGGGACAGGGCCCTCTGGGGACTGAAGCTTTCTTT
TRBV7-2	TRBJ1-2	-	TRBD1	CASSLDRGNYGYTF	TGTGCCAGCAGCTTAGACAGGGGTAACTATGGCTACACCTTC
TRBV21-1	TRBJ2-5	-	-	CASSKGGLAGGQETQYF	TGTGCCAGCAGCAAAGGCGGACTAGCGGGGGGCCAAGAGACCCAGTACTTC
TRBV7-6	TRBJ1-2	-	TRBD1	CASSLGQETDYTF	TGTGCCAGCAGCCTAGGACAGGAGACTGACTACACCTTC
TRBV6-5	TRBJ2-7	-	-	CASSYSIPVRNYEQYF	TGTGCCAGCAGTTACTCGATTCCAGTCCGTAACTACGAGCAGTACTTC
TRBV11-2	TRBJ2-5	-	TRBD2	CASSLVGGSRGGRETQYF	TGTGCCAGCAGCTTAGTTGGCGGGAGCCGAGGAGGGCGGGAGACCCAGTACTTC
TRBV2	TRBJ2-3	-	TRBD1	CASSVRDRGLDTQYF	TGTGCCAGCAGCGTCCGGGACAGGGGGCTGGATACGCAGTATTTT
TRBV7-2	TRBJ2-6	-	TRBD1	CASSLNPGQDYSGANVLTF	TGTGCCAGCAGCTTAAACCCGGGACAGGATTACTCTGGGGCCAACGTCCTGACTTTC
TRBV29-1	TRBJ1-2	once	TRBD1	CSVVGGDYYGYTF	TGCAGCGTTGTAGGGGGCGATTACTATGGCTACACCTTC
TRBV19	TRBJ1-3	-	-	CASMISTLVGNTIYF	TGTGCCAGTATGATCAGTACCTTGGTTGGAAACACCATATATTTT
TRBV19	TRBJ2-7	-	TRBD2	CASSTSGRFYEQYF	TGTGCCAGTTCCACGAGCGGGAGGTTTTACGAGCAGTACTTC
TRBV9	TRBJ1-2	few	TRBD1	CASSAHRGRDYGYTF	TGTGCCAGCAGCGCCCACAGGGGGCGCGACTATGGCTACACCTTC
TRBV2	TRBJ2-7	-	-	CASSRVQRTYEQYF	TGTGCCAGCTCGAGGGTACAGCGTACCTACGAGCAGTACTTC